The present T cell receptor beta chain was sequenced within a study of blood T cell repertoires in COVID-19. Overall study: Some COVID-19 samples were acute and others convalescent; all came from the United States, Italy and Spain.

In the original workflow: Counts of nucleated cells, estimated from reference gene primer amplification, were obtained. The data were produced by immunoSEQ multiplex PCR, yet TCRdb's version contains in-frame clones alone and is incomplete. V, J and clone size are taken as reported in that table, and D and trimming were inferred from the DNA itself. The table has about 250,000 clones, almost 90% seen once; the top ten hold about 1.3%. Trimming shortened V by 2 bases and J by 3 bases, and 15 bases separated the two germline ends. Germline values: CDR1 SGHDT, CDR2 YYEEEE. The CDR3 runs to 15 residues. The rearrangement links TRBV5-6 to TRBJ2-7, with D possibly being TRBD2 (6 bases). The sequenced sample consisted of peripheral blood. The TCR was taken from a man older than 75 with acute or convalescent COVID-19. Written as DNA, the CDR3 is TGTGCCAGCAGCTTTATGGGACTTAACCACTACGAGCAGTACTTC. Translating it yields CASSFMGLNHYEQYF.